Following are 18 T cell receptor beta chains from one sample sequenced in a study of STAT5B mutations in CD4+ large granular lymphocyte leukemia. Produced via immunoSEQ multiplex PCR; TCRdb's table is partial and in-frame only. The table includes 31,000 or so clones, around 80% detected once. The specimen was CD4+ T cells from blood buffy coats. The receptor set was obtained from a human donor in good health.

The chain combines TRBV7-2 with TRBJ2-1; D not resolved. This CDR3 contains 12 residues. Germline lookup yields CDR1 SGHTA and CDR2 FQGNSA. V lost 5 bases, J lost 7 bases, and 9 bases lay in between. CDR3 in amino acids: CASSPNRNEQFF. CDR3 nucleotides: TGTGCCAGCAGCCCCAATAGGAATGAGCAGTTCTTC.

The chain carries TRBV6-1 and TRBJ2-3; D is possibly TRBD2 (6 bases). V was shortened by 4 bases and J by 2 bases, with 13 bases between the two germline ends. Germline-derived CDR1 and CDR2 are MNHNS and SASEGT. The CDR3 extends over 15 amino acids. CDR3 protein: CASSGELALTDTQYF. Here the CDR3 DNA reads TGTGCCAGCAGTGGAGAACTAGCCCTCACAGATACGCAGTATTTT.

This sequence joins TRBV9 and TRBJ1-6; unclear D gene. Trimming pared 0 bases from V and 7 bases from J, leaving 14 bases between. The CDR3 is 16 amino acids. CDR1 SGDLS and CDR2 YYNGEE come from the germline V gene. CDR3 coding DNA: TGTGCCAGCAGCGTAGATGGGCGGGGAGGAAATTCACCCCTCCACTTT. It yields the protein CASSVDGRGGNSPLHF. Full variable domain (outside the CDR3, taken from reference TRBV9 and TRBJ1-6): DSGVTQTPKHLITATGQRVTLRCSPRSGDLSVYWYQQSLDQGLQFLIQYYNGEERAKGNILERFSAQQFPDLHSELNLSSLELGDSALYFCASSVDGRGGNSPLHFGNGTRLTVT.

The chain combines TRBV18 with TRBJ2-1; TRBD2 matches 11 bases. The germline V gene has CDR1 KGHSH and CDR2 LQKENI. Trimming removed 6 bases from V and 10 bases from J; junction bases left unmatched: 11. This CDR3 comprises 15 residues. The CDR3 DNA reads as TGTGCCAGCTCTCGTAGCGGGGGGGCCTCAGGGGAGCAGTTCTTC. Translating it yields CASSRSGGASGEQFF.

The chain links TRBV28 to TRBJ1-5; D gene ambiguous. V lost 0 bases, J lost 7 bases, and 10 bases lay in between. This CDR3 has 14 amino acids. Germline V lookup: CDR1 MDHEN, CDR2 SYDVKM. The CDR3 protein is CASSLWGGGQPQHF. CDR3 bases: TGTGCCAGCAGTTTATGGGGAGGAGGGCAGCCCCAGCATTTT. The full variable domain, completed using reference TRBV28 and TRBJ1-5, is DVKVTQSSRYLVKRTGEKVFLECVQDMDHENMFWYRQDPGLGLRLIYFSYDVKMKEKGDIPEGYSVSREKKERFSLILESASTNQTSMYLCASSLWGGGQPQHFGDGTRLSIL.

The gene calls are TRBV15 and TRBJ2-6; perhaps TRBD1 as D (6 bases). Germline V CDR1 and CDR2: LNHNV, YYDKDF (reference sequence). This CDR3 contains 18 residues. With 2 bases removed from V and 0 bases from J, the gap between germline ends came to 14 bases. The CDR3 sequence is CATSRNPGHLSGANVLTF. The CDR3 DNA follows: TGTGCCACCAGCAGAAATCCGGGACATCTCTCTGGGGCCAACGTCCTGACTTTC.

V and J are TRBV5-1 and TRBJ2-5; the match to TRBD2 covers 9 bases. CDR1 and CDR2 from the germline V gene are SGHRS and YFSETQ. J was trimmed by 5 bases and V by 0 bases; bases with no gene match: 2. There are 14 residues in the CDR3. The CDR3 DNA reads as TGCGCCAGCAGCTTGGAGGCGGGGGGGGAGACCCAGTACTTC. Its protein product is CASSLEAGGETQYF.

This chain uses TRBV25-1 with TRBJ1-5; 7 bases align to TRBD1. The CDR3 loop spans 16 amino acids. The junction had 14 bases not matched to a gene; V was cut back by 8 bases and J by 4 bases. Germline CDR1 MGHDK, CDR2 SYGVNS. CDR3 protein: CASQGGGTGGNQPQHF. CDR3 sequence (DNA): TGTGCCAGCCAAGGGGGCGGGACGGGGGGAAATCAGCCCCAGCATTTT.

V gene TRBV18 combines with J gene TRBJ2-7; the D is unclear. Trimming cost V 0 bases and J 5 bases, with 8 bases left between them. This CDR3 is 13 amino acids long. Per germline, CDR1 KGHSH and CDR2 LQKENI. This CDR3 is CASSPPRSHEQYF. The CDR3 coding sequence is TGTGCCAGCTCACCACCGCGCAGCCACGAGCAGTACTTC.

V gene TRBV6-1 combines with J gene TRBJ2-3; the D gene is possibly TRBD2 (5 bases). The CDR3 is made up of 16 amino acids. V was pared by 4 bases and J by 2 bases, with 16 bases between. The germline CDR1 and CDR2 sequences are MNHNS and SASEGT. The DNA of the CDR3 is TGTGCCAGCAGTGTCCAAGCGGAGGTAACCACAGATACGCAGTATTTT. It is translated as CASSVQAEVTTDTQYF.

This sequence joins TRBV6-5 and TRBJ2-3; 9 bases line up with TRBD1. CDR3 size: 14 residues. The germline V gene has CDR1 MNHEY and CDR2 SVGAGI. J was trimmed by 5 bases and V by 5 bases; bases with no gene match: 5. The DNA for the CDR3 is TGTGCCAGCAGTCGGACAGGGGTGGGAGATACGCAGTATTTT. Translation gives CASSRTGVGDTQYF.

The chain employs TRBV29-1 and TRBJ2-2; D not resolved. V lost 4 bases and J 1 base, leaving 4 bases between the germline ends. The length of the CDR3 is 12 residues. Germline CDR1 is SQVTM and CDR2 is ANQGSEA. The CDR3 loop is CSVGGNTGELFF. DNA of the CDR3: TGCAGCGTTGGGGGGAACACCGGGGAGCTGTTTTTT.

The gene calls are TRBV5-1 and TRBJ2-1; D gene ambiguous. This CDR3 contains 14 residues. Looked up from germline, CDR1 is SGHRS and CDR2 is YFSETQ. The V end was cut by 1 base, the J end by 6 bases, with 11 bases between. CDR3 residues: CASSLTLAPNEQFF. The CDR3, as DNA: TGCGCCAGCAGCTTGACACTTGCCCCCAATGAGCAGTTCTTC.

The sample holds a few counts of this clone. CDR3 residues: CASSEIGDRSHYGYTF. The CDR3 DNA reads as TGTGCCAGCAGTGAGATCGGGGACAGGAGCCACTATGGCTACACCTTC. The chain recombines TRBV28 with TRBJ1-2, with 8 bases fitting TRBD1. V lost 5 bases, J lost 3 bases, and 11 bases stayed unmatched. Germline V gene sequence: CDR1 MDHEN, CDR2 SYDVKM. The CDR3 length is 16 residues.

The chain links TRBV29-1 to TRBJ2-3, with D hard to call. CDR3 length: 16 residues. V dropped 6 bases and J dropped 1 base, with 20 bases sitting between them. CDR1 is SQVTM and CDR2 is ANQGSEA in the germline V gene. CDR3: CSVRGEVGRGTDTQYF. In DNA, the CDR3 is TGCAGCGTCCGAGGTGAAGTTGGGCGTGGCACAGATACGCAGTATTTT.

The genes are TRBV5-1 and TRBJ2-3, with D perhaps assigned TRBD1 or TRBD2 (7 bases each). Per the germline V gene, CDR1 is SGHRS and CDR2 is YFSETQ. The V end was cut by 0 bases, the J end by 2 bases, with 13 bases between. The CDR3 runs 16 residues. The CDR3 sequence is CASSLGQGGLTDTQYF. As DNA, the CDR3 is TGCGCCAGCAGCTTGGGGCAGGGGGGGCTCACAGATACGCAGTATTTT.

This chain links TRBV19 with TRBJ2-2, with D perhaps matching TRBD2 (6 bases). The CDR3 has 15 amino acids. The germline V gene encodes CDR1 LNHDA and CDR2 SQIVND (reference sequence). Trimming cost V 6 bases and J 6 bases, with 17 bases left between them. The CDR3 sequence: CASRGVGGGAGELFF. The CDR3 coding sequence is TGTGCCAGTAGGGGCGTGGGGGGAGGTGCCGGGGAGCTGTTTTTT. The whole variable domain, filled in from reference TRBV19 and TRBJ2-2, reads DGGITQSPKYLFRKEGQNVTLSCEQNLNHDAMYWYRQDPGQGLRLIYYSQIVNDFQKGDIAEGYSVSREKKESFPLTVTSAQKNPTAFYLCASRGVGGGAGELFFGEGSRLTVL.

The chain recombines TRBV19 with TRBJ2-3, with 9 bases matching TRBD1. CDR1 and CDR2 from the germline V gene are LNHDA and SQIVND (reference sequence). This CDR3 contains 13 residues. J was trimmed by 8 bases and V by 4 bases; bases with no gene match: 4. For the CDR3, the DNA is TGTGCCAGTAGTACCAGACAGGGGGGTACGCAGTATTTT. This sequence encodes CASSTRQGGTQYF.